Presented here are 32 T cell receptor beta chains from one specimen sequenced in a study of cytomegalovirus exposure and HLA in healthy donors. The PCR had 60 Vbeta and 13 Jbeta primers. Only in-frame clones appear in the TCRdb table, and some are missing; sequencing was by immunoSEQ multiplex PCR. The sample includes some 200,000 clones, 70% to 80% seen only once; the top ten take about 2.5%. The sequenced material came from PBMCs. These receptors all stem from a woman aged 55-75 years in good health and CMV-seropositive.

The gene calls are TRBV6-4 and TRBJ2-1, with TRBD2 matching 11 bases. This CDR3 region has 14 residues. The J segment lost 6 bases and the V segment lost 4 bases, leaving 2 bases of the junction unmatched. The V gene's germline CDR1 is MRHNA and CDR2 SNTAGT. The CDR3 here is CASSALAGGNEQFF. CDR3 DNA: TGTGCCAGCAGTGCTCTAGCGGGGGGCAATGAGCAGTTCTTC.

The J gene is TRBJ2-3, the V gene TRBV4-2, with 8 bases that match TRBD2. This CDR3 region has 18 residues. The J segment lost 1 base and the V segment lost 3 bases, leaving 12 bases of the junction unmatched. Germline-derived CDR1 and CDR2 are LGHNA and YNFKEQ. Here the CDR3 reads CASSQSSQFGGGTDTQYF. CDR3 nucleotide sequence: TGTGCCAGCAGCCAGAGTTCCCAGTTCGGGGGGGGCACAGATACGCAGTATTTT.

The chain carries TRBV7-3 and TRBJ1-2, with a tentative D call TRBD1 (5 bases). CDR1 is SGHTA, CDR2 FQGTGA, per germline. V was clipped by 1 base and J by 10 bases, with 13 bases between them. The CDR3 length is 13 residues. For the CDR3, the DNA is TGTGCCAGCAGCTTAAAAGGGACTGGAGACTACACCTTC. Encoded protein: CASSLKGTGDYTF.

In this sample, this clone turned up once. The CDR3 protein is CASSPTGSEAYNSPLHF. The CDR3 DNA sequence: TGTGCCAGCAGCCCTACTGGATCGGAGGCCTATAATTCACCCCTCCACTTT. The genes are TRBV5-5 and TRBJ1-6; no definite D call. Germline CDR1 and CDR2: SGHKS and YYEKEE (reference sequence). V dropped 4 bases and J dropped 2 bases, with 16 bases sitting between them. The CDR3 covers 17 residues.

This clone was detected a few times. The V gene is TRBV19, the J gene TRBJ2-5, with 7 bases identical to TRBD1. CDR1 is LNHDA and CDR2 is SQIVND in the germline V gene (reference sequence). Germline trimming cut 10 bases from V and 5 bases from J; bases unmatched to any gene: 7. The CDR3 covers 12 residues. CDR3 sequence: CATNRGRETQYF. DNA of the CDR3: TGTGCCACTAACAGGGGCAGGGAGACCCAGTACTTC.

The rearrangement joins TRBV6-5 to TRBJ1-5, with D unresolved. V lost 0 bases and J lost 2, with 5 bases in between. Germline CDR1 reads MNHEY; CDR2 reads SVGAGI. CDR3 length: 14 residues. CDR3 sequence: CASSYSSGNQPQHF. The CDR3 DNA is TGTGCCAGCAGTTACTCGAGTGGCAATCAGCCCCAGCATTTT.

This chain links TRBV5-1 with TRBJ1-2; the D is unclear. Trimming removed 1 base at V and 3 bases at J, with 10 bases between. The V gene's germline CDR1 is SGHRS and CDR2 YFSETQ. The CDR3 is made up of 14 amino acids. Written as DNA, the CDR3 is TGCGCCAGCAGCTTGCAGGATGGGTACTATGGCTACACCTTC. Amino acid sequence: CASSLQDGYYGYTF.

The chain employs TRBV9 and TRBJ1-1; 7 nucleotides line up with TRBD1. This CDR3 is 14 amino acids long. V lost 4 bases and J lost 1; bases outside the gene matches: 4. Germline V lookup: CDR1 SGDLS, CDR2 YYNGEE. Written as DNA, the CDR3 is TGTGCCAGCAGCTTCCAGGGGGGGAACACTGAAGCTTTCTTT. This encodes CASSFQGGNTEAFF. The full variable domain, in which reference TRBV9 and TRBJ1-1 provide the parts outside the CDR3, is DSGVTQTPKHLITATGQRVTLRCSPRSGDLSVYWYQQSLDQGLQFLIQYYNGEERAKGNILERFSAQQFPDLHSELNLSSLELGDSALYFCASSFQGGNTEAFFGQGTRLTVV.

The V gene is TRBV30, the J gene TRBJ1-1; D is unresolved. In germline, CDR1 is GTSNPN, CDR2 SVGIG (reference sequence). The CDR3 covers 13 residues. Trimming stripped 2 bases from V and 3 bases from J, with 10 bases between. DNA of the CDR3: TGTGCCTGGAGTACCCGGCGGGACACTGAAGCTTTCTTT. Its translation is CAWSTRRDTEAFF.

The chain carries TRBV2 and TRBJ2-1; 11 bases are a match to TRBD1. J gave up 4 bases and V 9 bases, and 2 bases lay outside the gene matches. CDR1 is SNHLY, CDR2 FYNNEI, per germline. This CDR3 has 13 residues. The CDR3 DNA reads TGTGCCAGTGGGGACAGGGGGTACAATGAGCAGTTCTTC. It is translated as CASGDRGYNEQFF.

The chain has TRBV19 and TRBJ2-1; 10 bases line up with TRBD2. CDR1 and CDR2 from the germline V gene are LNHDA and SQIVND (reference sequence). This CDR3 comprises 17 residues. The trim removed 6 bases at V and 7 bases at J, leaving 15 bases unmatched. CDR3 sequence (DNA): TGTGCCAGTAGCAACCTACAGGCTAGCGGGAGAACGAATGAGCAGTTCTTC. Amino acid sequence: CASSNLQASGRTNEQFF.

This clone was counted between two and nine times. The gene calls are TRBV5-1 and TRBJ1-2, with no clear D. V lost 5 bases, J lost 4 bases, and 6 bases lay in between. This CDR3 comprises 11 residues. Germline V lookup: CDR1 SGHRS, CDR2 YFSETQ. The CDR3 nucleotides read TGCGCCAGCAGGGAGAGCTATGGCTACACCTTC. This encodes CASRESYGYTF. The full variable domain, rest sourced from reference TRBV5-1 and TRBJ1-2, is KAGVTQTPRYLIKTRGQQVTLSCSPISGHRSVSWYQQTPGQGLQFLFEYFSETQRNKGNFPGRFSGRQFSNSRSEMNVSTLELGDSALYLCASRESYGYTFGSGTRLTVV.

The CDR3 sequence: CASSQNRVGGLNTEAFF. The DNA for the CDR3 is TGCGCCAGCAGCCAAAACAGGGTGGGAGGGTTGAACACTGAAGCTTTCTTT. V gene TRBV4-3 combines with J gene TRBJ1-1, with a possible D match to TRBD1 (6 bases). Trimming removed 2 bases at V and 0 bases at J, with 16 bases between. The CDR3 covers 17 residues. Germline CDR1 LGHNA, CDR2 YSLEER.

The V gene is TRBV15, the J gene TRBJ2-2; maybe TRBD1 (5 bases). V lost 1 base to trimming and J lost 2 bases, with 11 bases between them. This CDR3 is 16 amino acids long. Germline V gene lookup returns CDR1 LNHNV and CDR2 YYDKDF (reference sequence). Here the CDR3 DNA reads TGTGCCACCAGCAGAGGGGGCCCCTTAAACACCGGGGAGCTGTTTTTT. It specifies CATSRGGPLNTGELFF.

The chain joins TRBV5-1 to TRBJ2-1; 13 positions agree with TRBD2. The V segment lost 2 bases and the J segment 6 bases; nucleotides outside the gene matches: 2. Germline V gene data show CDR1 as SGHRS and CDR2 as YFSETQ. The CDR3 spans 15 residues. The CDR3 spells CASSLLAGGPNEQFF. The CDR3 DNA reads TGCGCCAGCAGCTTACTAGCGGGGGGGCCCAATGAGCAGTTCTTC. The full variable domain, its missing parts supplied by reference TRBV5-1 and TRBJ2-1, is KAGVTQTPRYLIKTRGQQVTLSCSPISGHRSVSWYQQTPGQGLQFLFEYFSETQRNKGNFPGRFSGRQFSNSRSEMNVSTLELGDSALYLCASSLLAGGPNEQFFGPGTRLTVL.

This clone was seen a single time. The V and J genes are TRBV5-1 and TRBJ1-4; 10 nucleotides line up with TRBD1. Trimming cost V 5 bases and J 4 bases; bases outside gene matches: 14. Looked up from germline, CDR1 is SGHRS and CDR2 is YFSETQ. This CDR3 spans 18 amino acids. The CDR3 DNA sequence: TGCGCCAGCAGACCGACAGGGGGCCGGGATGAGCTTAATGAAAAACTGTTTTTT. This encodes CASRPTGGRDELNEKLFF.

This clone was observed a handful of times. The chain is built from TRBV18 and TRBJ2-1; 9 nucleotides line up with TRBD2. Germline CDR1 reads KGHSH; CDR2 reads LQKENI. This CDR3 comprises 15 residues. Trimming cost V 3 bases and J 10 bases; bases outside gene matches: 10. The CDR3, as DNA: TGTGCCAGCTCACCGAGGCGGGAGGGCTTCGACGAGCAGTTCTTC. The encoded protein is CASSPRREGFDEQFF.

DNA of the CDR3: TGTGCCAGCAGTGAGGGGGGGGCCTTCACAGATACGCAGTATTTT. Its protein is CASSEGGAFTDTQYF. The chain is built from TRBV25-1 and TRBJ2-3; weak D call: TRBD2 (7 bases). The CDR3 is made up of 15 amino acids. CDR1 and CDR2 from the germline V gene are MGHDK and SYGVNS. The ends were cut back, 3 bases at V and 2 bases at J, with 12 bases in the middle.

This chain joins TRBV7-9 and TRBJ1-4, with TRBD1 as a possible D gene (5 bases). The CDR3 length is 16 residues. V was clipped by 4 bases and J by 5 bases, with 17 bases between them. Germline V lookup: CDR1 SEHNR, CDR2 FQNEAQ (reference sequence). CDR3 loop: CASSSASGSGNEKLFF. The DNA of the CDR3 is TGTGCCAGCAGCTCTGCTTCCGGGTCAGGGAATGAAAAACTGTTTTTT.

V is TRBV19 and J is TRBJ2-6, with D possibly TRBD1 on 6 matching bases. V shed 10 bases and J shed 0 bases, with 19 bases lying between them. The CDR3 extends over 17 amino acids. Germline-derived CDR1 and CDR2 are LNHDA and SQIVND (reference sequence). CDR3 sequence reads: CATIGGQTYSGANVLTF. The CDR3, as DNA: TGTGCCACCATAGGAGGACAGACCTACTCTGGGGCCAACGTCCTGACTTTC.

This chain's CDR3 is CASSRGQGPEAFF. The CDR3 bases are TGCGCCAGCAGCCGGGGACAGGGGCCTGAAGCTTTCTTT. The chain carries TRBV5-1 and TRBJ1-1; 10 bases line up with TRBD1. V shed 4 bases and J 6 bases; nucleotides not matched to a gene: 3. The CDR3 is 13 residues long. The V gene's germline CDR1 is SGHRS and CDR2 YFSETQ.

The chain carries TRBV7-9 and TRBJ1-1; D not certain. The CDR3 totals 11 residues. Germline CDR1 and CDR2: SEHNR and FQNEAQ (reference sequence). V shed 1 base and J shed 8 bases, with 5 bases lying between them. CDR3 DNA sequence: TGTGCCAGCAGCTTAGTTGAGGAAGCTTTCTTT. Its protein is CASSLVEEAFF.

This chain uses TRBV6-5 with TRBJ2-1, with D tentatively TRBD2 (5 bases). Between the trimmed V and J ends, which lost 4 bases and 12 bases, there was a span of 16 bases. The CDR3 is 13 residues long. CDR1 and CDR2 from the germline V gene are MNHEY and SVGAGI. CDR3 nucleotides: TGTGCCAGCAGTTTTCGCGACTATTTTCGGCAGTTCTTC. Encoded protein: CASSFRDYFRQFF.

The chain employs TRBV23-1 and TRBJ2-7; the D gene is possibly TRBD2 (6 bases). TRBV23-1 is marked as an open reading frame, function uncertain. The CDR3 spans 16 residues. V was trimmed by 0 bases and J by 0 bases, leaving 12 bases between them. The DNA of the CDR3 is TGCGCCAGCAGTCAATCAGAGGGAGGTCTCTCCTACGAGCAGTACTTC. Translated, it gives CASSQSEGGLSYEQYF.

The CDR3 DNA reads as TGCAGCGTGTCGGGACAGGGGGGTAACGAGCAGTACTTC. Translation: CSVSGQGGNEQYF. The rearrangement uses TRBV29-1 and TRBJ2-7; 11 bases map to TRBD1. The CDR3 has 13 amino acids. With 6 bases clipped from V and 5 bases from J, the junction kept 6 bases outside the gene matches. Germline CDR1 and CDR2: SQVTM and ANQGSEA.

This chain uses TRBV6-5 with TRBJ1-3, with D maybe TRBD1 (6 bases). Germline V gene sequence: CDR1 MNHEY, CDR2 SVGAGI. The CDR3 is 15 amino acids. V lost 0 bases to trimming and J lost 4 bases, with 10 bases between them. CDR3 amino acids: CASSYSTTGGNTIYF. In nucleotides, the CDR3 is TGTGCCAGCAGTTACTCGACGACAGGAGGAAACACCATATATTTT.

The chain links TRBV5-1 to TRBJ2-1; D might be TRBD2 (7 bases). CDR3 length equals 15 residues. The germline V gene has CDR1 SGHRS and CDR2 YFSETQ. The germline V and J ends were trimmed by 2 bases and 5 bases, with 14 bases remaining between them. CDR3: CASSLGGARHNEQFF. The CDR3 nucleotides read TGCGCCAGCAGCTTAGGGGGGGCCCGTCACAATGAGCAGTTCTTC.

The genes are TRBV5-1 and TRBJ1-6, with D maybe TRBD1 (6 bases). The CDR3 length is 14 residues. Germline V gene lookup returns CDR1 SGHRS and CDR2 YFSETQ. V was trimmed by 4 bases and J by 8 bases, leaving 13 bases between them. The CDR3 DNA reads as TGCGCCAGCAGCGGAACAGGGTGGGATTCACCCCTCCACTTT. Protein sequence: CASSGTGWDSPLHF.

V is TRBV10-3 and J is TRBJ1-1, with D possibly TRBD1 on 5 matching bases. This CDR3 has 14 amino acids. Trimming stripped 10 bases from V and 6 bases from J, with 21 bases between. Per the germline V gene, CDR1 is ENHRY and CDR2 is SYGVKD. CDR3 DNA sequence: TGTGCCACCCAAGCGACAGTTTATGGGGCTGAAGCTTTCTTT. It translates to CATQATVYGAEAFF.

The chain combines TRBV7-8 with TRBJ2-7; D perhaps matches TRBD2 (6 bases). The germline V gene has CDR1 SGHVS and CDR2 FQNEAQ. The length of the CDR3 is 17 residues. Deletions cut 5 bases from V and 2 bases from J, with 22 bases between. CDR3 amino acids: CASSLPWAGGKPYEQYF. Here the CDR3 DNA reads TGTGCCAGCAGCCTACCTTGGGCGGGCGGGAAACCCTACGAGCAGTACTTC.

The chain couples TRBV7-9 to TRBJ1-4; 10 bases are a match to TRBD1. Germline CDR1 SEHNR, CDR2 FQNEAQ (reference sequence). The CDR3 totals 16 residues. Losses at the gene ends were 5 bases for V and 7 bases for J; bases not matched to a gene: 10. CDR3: CASSTRPRDRGEKLFF. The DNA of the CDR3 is TGTGCCAGCAGCACAAGACCCCGGGACAGGGGTGAAAAACTGTTTTTT.

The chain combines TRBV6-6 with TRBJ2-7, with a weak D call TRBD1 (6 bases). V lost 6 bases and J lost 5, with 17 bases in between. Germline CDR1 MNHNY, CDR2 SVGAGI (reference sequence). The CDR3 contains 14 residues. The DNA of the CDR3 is TGTGCCAGCAGCCGAAACCAGGGGACCCACGAGCAGTACTTC. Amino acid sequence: CASSRNQGTHEQYF.